Each of the 24 T cell receptor beta chains below was sequenced from the same sample in a study of neurological immune-mediated disorders. From the 5' RACE reads, TCRdb called clonotypes with MiXCR, one entry per CDR3 protein. Here the sample spans approximately 90,000 distinct CDR3 sequences, 3.5% being singletons. The sequencing input was PBMCs. These receptors were taken from a woman in her late teens or twenties with multiple sclerosis.

This clonotype was seen many times. The chain uses TRBV10-2 and TRBJ2-3; D is perhaps TRBD2 (7 bases). V was cut by 3 bases and J by 5 bases, with 12 bases left in between. Germline V lookup: CDR1 WSHSY, CDR2 SAAADI. The CDR3 consists of 14 residues. Here the CDR3 reads CASSDMRGGDTQYF. CDR3 sequence (DNA): TGCGCCAGCAGTGATATGAGGGGGGGAGATACGCAGTATTTT.

This clonotype appeared many times. This chain joins TRBV5-1 and TRBJ1-2; D is possibly TRBD1 (6 bases). Looked up from germline, CDR1 is SGHRS and CDR2 is YFSETQ. The CDR3 sequence is 14 residues long. Trimming left V 5 bases short and J 4 bases short, with 15 bases between. This CDR3 reads CASSRGGGGYGYTF. The CDR3, as DNA: TGCGCCAGCAGTCGAGGCGGAGGGGGCTATGGCTACACCTTC.

This clonotype was seen many times. The chain links TRBV5-1 to TRBJ2-1; 10 bases map to TRBD2. The germline V gene encodes CDR1 SGHRS and CDR2 YFSETQ. V trimming: 4 bases; J trimming: 5 bases; junction bases outside the gene matches: 3. This CDR3 has 14 amino acids. In nucleotides, the CDR3 is TGCGCCAGCAGCGAAGGGACTAGCGACAATGAGCAGTTCTTC. Its protein is CASSEGTSDNEQFF. Combining the CDR3 with reference TRBV5-1 and TRBJ2-1 gives the whole variable domain KAGVTQTPRYLIKTRGQQVTLSCSPISGHRSVSWYQQTPGQGLQFLFEYFSETQRNKGNFPGRFSGRQFSNSRSEMNVSTLELGDSALYLCASSEGTSDNEQFFGPGTRLTVL.

This clonotype was observed many times. The gene calls are TRBV5-1 and TRBJ2-3; 8 bases map to TRBD1. This CDR3 contains 15 residues. V gave up 4 bases and J gave up 2 bases; unmatched junction bases: 6. Germline V CDR1 and CDR2: SGHRS, YFSETQ. The CDR3 DNA reads as TGCGCCAGCAGCCGGGACAGGCGACCCACAGATACGCAGTATTTT. Translated, it gives CASSRDRRPTDTQYF.

The CDR3 DNA reads as TGTGCCAGCAGTTATTGGGACAGCACTGAAGCTTTCTTT. The encoded protein is CASSYWDSTEAFF. The V and J genes are TRBV6-2 or TRBV6-3 and TRBJ1-1; 7 bases map to TRBD1. Germline CDR1 is MNHEY and CDR2 is SVGEGT. V dropped 3 bases and J dropped 4; count of bases not matched to a gene: 2. CDR3 length: 13 residues.

This clonotype was seen at least ten times. This CDR3 reads CAIREGTSGINNEQFF. CDR3 coding DNA: TGTGCCATCAGGGAAGGGACTAGCGGGATTAACAATGAGCAGTTCTTC. V and J are TRBV10-3 and TRBJ2-1; 13 bases agree with TRBD2. Germline-derived CDR1 and CDR2 are ENHRY and SYGVKD. V shed 6 bases, J shed 5 bases, and the junction held 7 bases outside the gene matches. The CDR3 consists of 16 residues.

This clonotype was recorded at least ten times. The chain recombines TRBV15 with TRBJ1-1; no clear D. V was pared by 1 base and J by 6 bases, with 6 bases between. The CDR3 sequence is 12 residues long. Looked up from germline, CDR1 is LNHNV and CDR2 is YYDKDF (reference sequence). The CDR3 sequence: CATSRGGSEAFF. In nucleotides, the CDR3 is TGTGCCACCAGCAGAGGAGGATCTGAAGCTTTCTTT.

This clonotype was detected ten times or more. The rearrangement links TRBV12-3 or TRBV12-4 to TRBJ2-3; tentative D call: TRBD2 (6 bases). Trimming took 3 bases from V and 2 from J, leaving 12 bases between them. The CDR3 length is 15 residues. In DNA form, the CDR3 reads TGTGCCAGCAGTTTGGGGGGACGGATCACAGATACGCAGTATTTT. Its translation: CASSLGGRITDTQYF.

The chain uses TRBV9 and TRBJ2-5, with a possible D match to TRBD2 (5 bases). V lost 4 bases and J lost 5, with 12 bases in between. CDR1 is SGDLS, CDR2 YYNGEE, per germline. CDR3 length: 13 residues. The CDR3: CASSRSGQETQYF. CDR3 in DNA: TGTGCCAGCAGCAGAAGCGGCCAGGAGACCCAGTACTTC.

Many counts were recorded for this clonotype. The V call is TRBV27, the J call TRBJ2-5, with a weak D call TRBD1 (5 bases). This CDR3 has 13 residues. With 4 bases removed from V and 2 bases from J, the gap between germline ends came to 8 bases. Germline V gene lookup returns CDR1 MNHEY and CDR2 SMNVEV (reference sequence). The CDR3 spells CASSSGFQETQYF. Here the CDR3 DNA reads TGTGCCAGCAGTTCAGGGTTTCAAGAGACCCAGTACTTC.

Many counts were recorded for this clonotype. In DNA form, the CDR3 reads TGTGCCATCAGTCCCCTGGGGGGGGCCAACGAGCAGTACTTC. Protein sequence: CAISPLGGANEQYF. The chain recombines TRBV10-3 with TRBJ2-7; D might be TRBD2 (7 bases). V shed 5 bases and J shed 5 bases, with 16 bases lying between them. The germline gives CDR1 ENHRY, CDR2 SYGVKD. This CDR3 is built from 14 residues.

At least ten counts were recorded for this clonotype. The CDR3 loop is CAISSTGSNQPQHF. CDR3 bases: TGTGCCATCAGTTCGACAGGGAGCAATCAGCCCCAGCATTTT. The chain couples TRBV10-3 to TRBJ1-5; 7 positions agree with TRBD1. The CDR3 loop spans 14 amino acids. CDR1 ENHRY and CDR2 SYGVKD come from the germline V gene. V dropped 5 bases and J dropped 1; count of bases not matched to a gene: 2.

This clonotype was seen ten or more times. The rearrangement links TRBV4-2 to TRBJ2-3, with D tentatively TRBD2 (6 bases). The germline gives CDR1 LGHNA, CDR2 YNFKEQ. The CDR3 spans 17 residues. The V and J ends lost 1 base and 0 bases respectively, with 14 bases between them. Written as DNA, the CDR3 is TGTGCCAGCAGCCAAGGAGGTGCGGGAACTAGCACAGATACGCAGTATTTT. It is translated as CASSQGGAGTSTDTQYF.

This clonotype was counted at least ten times. V is TRBV25-1 and J is TRBJ1-6, with D unresolved. V was cut by 6 bases and J by 7 bases, with 19 bases left in between. Germline V gene lookup returns CDR1 MGHDK and CDR2 SYGVNS. The CDR3 is 16 residues long. The CDR3 coding sequence is TGTGCCAGCAGACCCCCCGCTTTTTTGGGCAATTCACCCCTCCACTTT. Protein: CASRPPAFLGNSPLHF.

This clonotype was seen at least ten times. The chain has TRBV7-9 and TRBJ1-2; D unresolved. The V gene lost 5 bases and the J gene lost 2 bases, with 18 bases spanning the gap. CDR1 is SEHNR, CDR2 FQNEAQ, per germline (reference sequence). The CDR3 extends over 16 amino acids. This chain's CDR3 is CASSPTAPAANYGYTF. CDR3 in DNA: TGTGCCAGCAGCCCGACCGCCCCGGCGGCAAACTATGGCTACACCTTC. The full variable domain, in which reference TRBV7-9 and TRBJ1-2 provide the parts outside the CDR3, is DTGVSQNPRHKITKRGQNVTFRCDPISEHNRLYWYRQTLGQGPEFLTYFQNEAQLEKSRLLSDRFSAERPKGSFSTLEIQRTEQGDSAMYLCASSPTAPAANYGYTFGSGTRLTVV.

This clonotype was recorded at least ten times. V and J are TRBV10-3 and TRBJ2-1; possible D gene TRBD2, 7 bases. In germline, CDR1 is ENHRY, CDR2 SYGVKD. Trimming pared 7 bases from V and 7 bases from J, leaving 20 bases between. This CDR3 is 15 amino acids long. The CDR3 nucleotides are TGTGCCATCACCCAAAGTGGGGGGGCTATGAATGAGCAGTTCTTC. Amino acids: CAITQSGGAMNEQFF.

J is TRBJ2-2 and V is TRBV12-3 or TRBV12-4; 7 bases fit TRBD1. V lost 5 bases to trimming and J lost 6 bases; unmatched junction nucleotides: 6. The CDR3 consists of 14 residues. The CDR3 region has the DNA TGTGCCAGCAGTCTCCGGACAGGCTCCGGGGAGCTGTTTTTT. This translates into CASSLRTGSGELFF.

This clonotype appeared many times. The J gene is TRBJ1-2, the V gene TRBV6-6; 8 nucleotides align to TRBD1. The CDR3 spans 16 residues. CDR1 and CDR2 from the germline V gene are MNHNY and SVGAGI (reference sequence). Germline trimming cut 0 bases from V and 2 bases from J; bases unmatched to any gene: 5. The CDR3 bases are TGTGCCAGCAGTTACTCGGGGGACAGGACGAACTATGGCTACACCTTC. Translation: CASSYSGDRTNYGYTF.

This clonotype was recorded many times. V gene TRBV5-6 combines with J gene TRBJ2-7, with D possibly matching TRBD1 (6 bases). Germline lookup yields CDR1 SGHDT and CDR2 YYEEEE. The V gene lost 4 bases and the J gene lost 2 bases, with 13 bases spanning the gap. The CDR3 spans 14 residues. The CDR3 region has the DNA TGTGCCAGCAGCGGACAGCCTTCTACCTACGAGCAGTACTTC. This codes for CASSGQPSTYEQYF. The full variable domain, its missing parts supplied by reference TRBV5-6 and TRBJ2-7, is DAGVTQSPTHLIKTRGQQVTLRCSPKSGHDTVSWYQQALGQGPQFIFQYYEEEERQRGNFPDRFSGHQFPNYSSELNVNALLLGDSALYLCASSGQPSTYEQYFGPGTRLTVT.

This clonotype was observed at least ten times. V usage is TRBV9 and J usage is TRBJ2-2, with TRBD1 identical over 9 bases. Germline V lookup: CDR1 SGDLS, CDR2 YYNGEE. With V trimmed by 3 bases and J by 6 bases, 12 bases remained unmatched. This CDR3 is 17 amino acids long. CDR3 DNA sequence: TGTGCCAGCAGCGCGACCAGGACAGGGGCGGGGCCCGGGGAGCTGTTTTTT. It is translated as CASSATRTGAGPGELFF. The variable domain in full, with the rest retrieved from reference TRBV9 and TRBJ2-2, is DSGVTQTPKHLITATGQRVTLRCSPRSGDLSVYWYQQSLDQGLQFLIQYYNGEERAKGNILERFSAQQFPDLHSELNLSSLELGDSALYFCASSATRTGAGPGELFFGEGSRLTVL.

Many counts were recorded for this clonotype. The chain uses TRBV5-1 and TRBJ2-3; D is unclear. Trimming cost V 3 bases and J 6 bases, with 11 bases left between them. Germline V gives CDR1 SGHRS, CDR2 YFSETQ. The CDR3 has 13 residues. The CDR3 coding sequence is TGCGCCAGCAGCTCACTGGGGAAGGATACGCAGTATTTT. Translated: CASSSLGKDTQYF.

The sample holds many counts of this clonotype. This chain joins TRBV20-1 and TRBJ2-4; tentatively, D is TRBD1 or TRBD2 (5 bases each). From germline, CDR1 is DFQATT and CDR2 SNEGSKA (reference sequence). The length of the CDR3 is 19 residues. V lost 4 bases, J lost 2 bases, and 27 bases lay in between. The CDR3 DNA is TGCAGTGCTAATCCCATCGAGGGGCTAGCCCGTTACCCCAAAAACATTCAGTACTTC. This codes for CSANPIEGLARYPKNIQYF.

This clonotype was recorded a few times. This chain joins TRBV6-2 or TRBV6-3 and TRBJ1-1; D gene uncertain. Germline loops: CDR1 MNHEY, CDR2 SVGEGT. The CDR3 totals 13 residues. V was trimmed by 0 bases and J by 6 bases, leaving 8 bases between them. The CDR3 region has the DNA TGTGCCAGCAGTTACTCGTTTGTTGCTGAAGCTTTCTTT. It codes for CASSYSFVAEAFF.

This clonotype was detected many times. This sequence joins TRBV6-2 or TRBV6-3 and TRBJ1-1; tentatively, D is TRBD1 (5 bases). V was trimmed by 5 bases and J by 5 bases, leaving 21 bases between them. The germline V gene encodes CDR1 MNHEY and CDR2 SVGEGT. The CDR3 has 16 residues. The CDR3 DNA sequence: TGTGCCAGCAGTCGACGGACATCGAACACCGGGACTGAAGCTTTCTTT. As protein: CASSRRTSNTGTEAFF.